This T cell receptor (beta chain) was documented in a study of OX40 agonist ivuxolimab in advanced cancers. With regard to the full study: Ivuxolimab was a fully human IgG2 agonistic monoclonal antibody targeting the costimulatory receptor OX40 (CD134). The paper covers the monotherapy dose-escalation part of the phase I ivuxolimab trial, which included N ≈ 54 patients. Intravenous ivuxolimab was administered to patients every 2 weeks at six dose levels: 0.01, 0.1, 0.3, 1.5, 3 and 10 mg/kg. Peripheral TCRbeta sequencing was intended to test whether TCR sequence diversity was altered and clonal T-cell expansion was caused by ivuxolimab. Of the 50 to 55 dose-escalation patients, hepatocellular carcinoma was present in roughly 19, melanoma in approximately 15, renal cell carcinoma in 9 and head and neck cancer in 9. Partial responses occurred in three dose-escalation patients, of whom one had hepatocellular carcinoma and two had cutaneous melanoma. In the dose-escalation cohort, nearly 85% of patients were male, and the mean age was roughly 60 years with a range of roughly 23 to 79. Prior anti-PD-1, anti-PD-L1 or anti-CTLA-4 therapy was permitted, and approximately 41% of dose-escalation patients had received checkpoint inhibitors. On the study overall, not on this receptor specifically: Which antigens the clonally expanded peripheral T cells were specific for was not determined. Partial responders in the 0.1-3.0 mg/kg groups had among the lowest normalized peripheral clonal expansion, especially among CD8+ T cells. At doses of 0.1 to 3.0 mg/kg, clonal expansion of both CD4+ and CD8+ blood T cells was observed from baseline to week 6. Low levels of normalized T-cell clonal expansion were also shown by some nonresponding patients. After ivuxolimab, more expanded clones were found on average in CD8+ T cells than in CD4+ T cells.

Genomic DNA was extracted from sorted cells for sequencing of the TCRbeta CDR3 region. The immunoSEQ Assay was used for sequencing of TCRbeta CDR3 regions. Not all clones reach the TCRdb copy of this immuneACCESS table, which keeps in-frame sequences only. Checked studies attribute under half of the gap to unresolved V genes and leave the rest unexplained. This sample holds around 35,000 clones; roughly 79% were observed only once. The ten most abundant clones make up more than 1.2% of the sample. The CDR3 runs 17 amino acids, cysteine and phenylalanine included. Just CDR3 DNA is preserved here, 51 bases in frame from base 1. The germline V gene specifies LGHNA as CDR1 and YSLEER as CDR2. The germline V end is reduced by 0 bases and the J end by 4 bases; junction bases left unmatched: 10. The sample holds one count of this clone. This receptor's antigen is unknown. Base quality data are lacking; no much larger clone is found one base away.

The trial excluded patients who had a history of autoimmune disease or who were on systemic immunosuppression. Peripheral blood for TCR sequencing was collected from all dose cohorts at baseline, on cycle 4 day 1, and on cycle 7 day 1. Samples came from an open-label, multicenter, first-in-human phase I dose-escalation trial of ivuxolimab. The trial enrolled adults with locally advanced or metastatic head and neck squamous cell, hepatocellular, melanoma or renal cell carcinoma. Before TCR sequencing, CD4+ T cells and CD8+ T cells were sorted from peripheral blood as separate populations. The sample was CD4+ or CD8+ T cells sorted from blood, taken in a trial of the OX40 agonist ivuxolimab. The rearranged chain carries TRBV4-3 and TRBJ2-3, and 7 junction bases match TRBD2. The TCR originated in an adult with an advanced solid tumor such as melanoma, head and neck, liver or kidney cancer. The DNA sequence is given as TGCGCCAGCAGCCAAGATTTGTGGCCGGGAGGCCCAGATACGCAGTATTTT. This sequence encodes CASSQDLWPGGPDTQYF.